This is a list of T cell receptor beta chains from one sample in a study of shared clonotypes between healthy human individuals. Only in-frame clones appear in the TCRdb table, and some are missing; sequencing was by immunoSEQ multiplex PCR. The sample yields a few million clones, 85% to 95% seen once. Source material: naive CD4+ T cells from PBMCs. Receptor source: a man aged 18-30 years in good health. Some clones in this sample may be carry-over from other donors' samples. CDR3s include the opening cysteine and the closing phenylalanine or tryptophan. D genes are given only for firm matches. Clone sizes are given selectively: once, few, many, or a class where the clone is expanded.

j_call: TRBJ2-1
v_call: TRBV18
clone_size: NA
d_call: NA
cdr3_aa: CASSPGQSSYNEQFF
cdr3_nt: TGTGCCAGCTCACCCGGACAGTCCTCCTACAATGAGCAGTTCTTC

j_call: TRBJ2-6
v_call: TRBV27
clone_size: NA
d_call: TRBD1
cdr3_aa: CASSPGTARGIGANVLTF
cdr3_nt: TGTGCCAGCAGTCCCGGGACAGCCAGAGGTATTGGGGCCAACGTCCTGACTTTC

j_call: TRBJ1-4
v_call: TRBV27
clone_size: NA
d_call: TRBD1
cdr3_aa: CASNWDRGSEKLFF
cdr3_nt: TGTGCCAGCAACTGGGACAGGGGGTCGGAAAAACTGTTTTTT

j_call: TRBJ2-1
v_call: TRBV30
clone_size: NA
d_call: TRBD2
cdr3_aa: CAWSVGLREDQFF
cdr3_nt: TGTGCCTGGAGTGTAGGACTGCGGGAGGATCAGTTCTTC

j_call: TRBJ2-1
v_call: TRBV11-2
clone_size: NA
d_call: NA
cdr3_aa: CASSLDVQAGGQGKQFF
cdr3_nt: TGTGCCAGCAGCTTAGATGTCCAAGCTGGGGGGCAGGGGAAGCAGTTCTTC

j_call: TRBJ2-5
v_call: TRBV7-7
clone_size: few
d_call: TRBD1
cdr3_aa: CASSPRQGRETQYF
cdr3_nt: TGTGCCAGCAGCCCACGACAGGGGAGGGAGACCCAGTACTTC

j_call: TRBJ2-1
v_call: TRBV2
clone_size: NA
d_call: NA
cdr3_aa: CARKLGRNEQFF
cdr3_nt: TGTGCCCGAAAGCTGGGGCGCAATGAGCAGTTCTTC

j_call: TRBJ2-5
v_call: TRBV10-3
clone_size: NA
d_call: TRBD2
cdr3_aa: CATGRTSGSSETQYF
cdr3_nt: TGTGCCACCGGACGGACTAGCGGGAGCAGTGAGACCCAGTACTTC

j_call: TRBJ2-1
v_call: TRBV30
clone_size: once
d_call: NA
cdr3_aa: CAWSVGLYNEQFF
cdr3_nt: TGTGCCTGGAGTGTTGGACTCTACAATGAGCAGTTCTTC

j_call: TRBJ2-6
v_call: TRBV5-1
clone_size: once
d_call: NA
cdr3_aa: CASRTGSGANVLTF
cdr3_nt: TGCGCCAGCAGGACGGGCTCTGGGGCCAACGTCCTGACTTTC

j_call: TRBJ1-3
v_call: TRBV6-1
clone_size: once
d_call: TRBD1
cdr3_aa: CASSERTGGWGSGNTIYF
cdr3_nt: TGTGCCAGCAGTGAGAGGACAGGGGGATGGGGCTCTGGAAACACCATATATTTT

j_call: TRBJ2-1
v_call: TRBV6-5
clone_size: NA
d_call: NA
cdr3_aa: CASTHQTVTNEQFF
cdr3_nt: TGTGCCAGCACCCATCAGACAGTTACCAATGAGCAGTTCTTC

j_call: TRBJ2-2
v_call: TRBV5-6
clone_size: NA
d_call: NA
cdr3_aa: CASSLSRGELFF
cdr3_nt: TGTGCCAGCAGCTTGTCCAGGGGGGAGCTGTTTTTT

j_call: TRBJ1-1
v_call: TRBV10-3
clone_size: NA
d_call: NA
cdr3_aa: CAISVSRGNTEAFF
cdr3_nt: TGTGCCATCAGTGTATCCAGGGGTAACACTGAAGCTTTCTTT

j_call: TRBJ2-7
v_call: TRBV5-1
clone_size: NA
d_call: NA
cdr3_aa: CASSLAHTLLPEQYF
cdr3_nt: TGCGCCAGCAGCTTGGCCCATACCCTCCTCCCCGAGCAGTACTTC

j_call: TRBJ2-1
v_call: TRBV19
clone_size: NA
d_call: TRBD2
cdr3_aa: CASTPGGGSYNEQFF
cdr3_nt: TGTGCCAGTACCCCGGGAGGGGGGTCGTACAATGAGCAGTTCTTC

j_call: TRBJ2-5
v_call: TRBV5-1
clone_size: NA
d_call: NA
cdr3_aa: CASSLFTGAEETQYF
cdr3_nt: TGCGCCAGCAGCTTGTTTACCGGGGCCGAAGAGACCCAGTACTTC

j_call: TRBJ1-3
v_call: TRBV28
clone_size: NA
d_call: NA
cdr3_aa: CASSLLEPRNTIYF
cdr3_nt: TGTGCCAGCAGTTTACTTGAGCCCCGAAACACCATATATTTT

j_call: TRBJ1-2
v_call: TRBV19
clone_size: NA
d_call: NA
cdr3_aa: CASSTRGPTAAYGYTF
cdr3_nt: TGTGCCAGTAGTACCCGGGGGCCCACCGCGGCCTATGGCTACACCTTC

j_call: TRBJ1-2
v_call: TRBV28
clone_size: few
d_call: NA
cdr3_aa: CASSVDIYGYTF
cdr3_nt: TGTGCCAGCAGTGTCGATATCTATGGCTACACCTTC

j_call: TRBJ2-1
v_call: TRBV4-2
clone_size: NA
d_call: TRBD2
cdr3_aa: CASSLRGLAGGSGYNEQFF
cdr3_nt: TGTGCCAGCAGCCTCCGGGGACTAGCGGGAGGGTCGGGGTACAATGAGCAGTTCTTC

j_call: TRBJ1-2
v_call: TRBV28
clone_size: NA
d_call: NA
cdr3_aa: CASSFGEDLGYTF
cdr3_nt: TGTGCCAGCAGTTTTGGGGAGGATTTAGGCTACACCTTC

j_call: TRBJ1-2
v_call: TRBV28
clone_size: NA
d_call: NA
cdr3_aa: CASSSQDGYGYTF
cdr3_nt: TGTGCCAGCAGTTCACAAGACGGCTATGGCTACACCTTC

j_call: TRBJ2-2
v_call: TRBV19
clone_size: NA
d_call: TRBD1
cdr3_aa: CASRHTGTVNTGELFF
cdr3_nt: TGTGCCAGTAGACATACCGGGACAGTGAACACCGGGGAGCTGTTTTTT

j_call: TRBJ2-7
v_call: TRBV11-3
clone_size: NA
d_call: NA
cdr3_aa: CASSLQGGEQYF
cdr3_nt: TGTGCCAGCAGCCTACAAGGTGGCGAGCAGTACTTC

j_call: TRBJ2-5
v_call: TRBV5-1
clone_size: NA
d_call: NA
cdr3_aa: CASSGEETQYF
cdr3_nt: TGCGCCAGCTCGGGGGAAGAGACCCAGTACTTC

j_call: TRBJ2-5
v_call: TRBV19
clone_size: NA
d_call: TRBD1
cdr3_aa: CASSIARQGQETQYF
cdr3_nt: TGTGCCAGTAGTATAGCGCGACAGGGACAAGAGACCCAGTACTTC

j_call: TRBJ2-2
v_call: TRBV5-4
clone_size: NA
d_call: TRBD2
cdr3_aa: CASSSSGKRTGELFF
cdr3_nt: TGTGCCAGCAGCTCAAGCGGGAAACGCACCGGGGAGCTGTTTTTT

j_call: TRBJ1-5
v_call: TRBV11-2
clone_size: NA
d_call: NA
cdr3_aa: CASSARGAQPQHF
cdr3_nt: TGTGCCAGCAGCGCGAGGGGAGCCCAGCCCCAGCATTTT

j_call: TRBJ1-2
v_call: TRBV7-2
clone_size: NA
d_call: TRBD1
cdr3_aa: CASSPTGQGYTF
cdr3_nt: TGTGCCAGCTCACCGACAGGGCAGGGCTACACCTTC

j_call: TRBJ1-4
v_call: TRBV9
clone_size: few
d_call: NA
cdr3_aa: CASSVTGTVNEKLFF
cdr3_nt: TGTGCCAGCAGCGTGACCGGGACGGTGAATGAAAAACTGTTTTTT

j_call: TRBJ2-7
v_call: TRBV18
clone_size: NA
d_call: NA
cdr3_aa: CASSRTNLNEQYF
cdr3_nt: TGTGCCAGCTCACGGACTAATCTTAACGAGCAGTACTTC

j_call: TRBJ2-2
v_call: TRBV19
clone_size: few
d_call: TRBD2
cdr3_aa: CASQSGSALRNTGELFF
cdr3_nt: TGTGCATCCCAAAGCGGGAGTGCCCTCCGGAACACCGGGGAGCTGTTTTTT

j_call: TRBJ1-5
v_call: TRBV7-6
clone_size: NA
d_call: NA
cdr3_aa: CASSLVMGEGLQPQHF
cdr3_nt: TGTGCCAGCAGCTTAGTGATGGGCGAGGGTCTTCAGCCCCAGCATTTT

j_call: TRBJ2-7
v_call: TRBV28
clone_size: NA
d_call: TRBD1
cdr3_aa: CASPPLIFDRVHEQYF
cdr3_nt: TGTGCCAGCCCTCCGCTTATATTTGACAGGGTACACGAGCAGTACTTC

j_call: TRBJ2-7
v_call: TRBV28
clone_size: NA
d_call: TRBD2
cdr3_aa: CASSLPGGAYEQYF
cdr3_nt: TGTGCCAGCAGTTTACCGGGAGGGGCCTACGAGCAGTACTTC

j_call: TRBJ1-2
v_call: TRBV5-1
clone_size: NA
d_call: TRBD1
cdr3_aa: CASSLWGTGDGYTF
cdr3_nt: TGCGCCAGCAGCTTGTGGGGGACAGGGGATGGCTACACCTTC

j_call: TRBJ2-1
v_call: TRBV12-5
clone_size: NA
d_call: TRBD2
cdr3_aa: CASGTTSGNTLGEQFF
cdr3_nt: TGTGCTAGTGGCACCACTAGCGGGAATACCCTGGGTGAGCAGTTCTTC

j_call: TRBJ1-2
v_call: TRBV5-4
clone_size: once
d_call: NA
cdr3_aa: CASSIRPWDTNYGYTF
cdr3_nt: TGTGCCAGCAGCATACGCCCTTGGGACACTAACTATGGCTACACCTTC

j_call: TRBJ1-1
v_call: TRBV27
clone_size: NA
d_call: TRBD1
cdr3_aa: CASSSGQGGSTEAFF
cdr3_nt: TGTGCCAGCAGTTCCGGACAGGGCGGGAGCACTGAAGCTTTCTTT

j_call: TRBJ2-3
v_call: TRBV18
clone_size: few
d_call: TRBD1
cdr3_aa: CASSHSGTGGYKTDTQYF
cdr3_nt: TGTGCCAGCTCACACTCCGGGACAGGGGGCTATAAGACAGATACGCAGTATTTT

j_call: TRBJ2-5
v_call: TRBV7-6
clone_size: NA
d_call: NA
cdr3_aa: CASSAREETQYF
cdr3_nt: TGTGCCAGCAGCGCGCGGGAAGAGACCCAGTACTTC

j_call: TRBJ1-1
v_call: TRBV11-3
clone_size: NA
d_call: TRBD1
cdr3_aa: CASSLTTGNLFF
cdr3_nt: TGTGCCAGCAGCTTGACGACAGGGAATCTTTTCTTT

j_call: TRBJ2-3
v_call: TRBV28
clone_size: once
d_call: TRBD1
cdr3_aa: CASSPLGQGTDTQYF
cdr3_nt: TGTGCCAGCAGTCCCCTCGGACAGGGCACAGATACGCAGTATTTT

j_call: TRBJ2-7
v_call: TRBV28
clone_size: NA
d_call: TRBD1
cdr3_aa: CASRATGTGAREQYF
cdr3_nt: TGTGCCAGCAGGGCAACCGGGACAGGGGCCCGGGAGCAGTACTTC